The present T cell receptor (beta chain) was sequenced within a study of radiation and T cells in renal cell carcinoma. Study results and limitations: In blood, top tumor clones expanded by 2 weeks, shrinking by 4.

Sequenced by immunoSEQ multiplex PCR; TCRdb stores in-frame clones only, minus some. The sample has about 140,000 clones, roughly 85% seen once. CDR3 length: 14 residues. Per the germline V gene, CDR1 is SGHDT and CDR2 is YYEEEE. V dropped 4 bases and J dropped 4 bases, with 14 bases sitting between them. A note on this clone: Antigen: not known.

The time point here: baseline pretreatment blood. Treatment specified: 15 Gy SBRT to primary tumor, nephrectomy 4 weeks later. The patient's renal cell carcinoma had clear cell pathology. The gene calls are TRBV5-6 and TRBJ1-2; no reliable D call. The input for sequencing was blood, taken from a patient whose treatment included radiotherapy and nephrectomy. The source is a woman between 45 and 60 years old with renal cell carcinoma. Here the CDR3 reads CASSHTGPLYGYTF. The DNA of the CDR3 is TGTGCCAGCAGCCATACCGGGCCCCTCTATGGCTACACCTTC.